The clone carrying this TCR beta chain was seen only a few times. This entry is derived from a study of cytomegalovirus exposure and HLA in healthy donors. CDR1 LGHNA and CDR2 YNFKEQ come from the germline V gene. This CDR3 is built from 15 residues. The ends were cut back, 0 bases at V and 5 bases at J, with 11 bases in the middle. In the PCR, 60 Vbeta and 13 Jbeta primers were used. Measured with immunoSEQ multiplex PCR; TCRdb has only the in-frame clones, and not every one. The top ten hold less than 2% of the sample, which has 120,000 to 150,000 clones, roughly a tenth seen once. The sequence derives from a male donor in good health and CMV-seronegative. The sample was PBMCs. J is TRBJ1-5 and V is TRBV4-2; D is uncertain. CDR3 coding DNA: TGTGCCAGCAGCCAAGATGGGCTCACGGATCAGCCCCAGCATTTT. Amino acids: CASSQDGLTDQPQHF.